This T cell receptor (beta chain) was identified during a study of regulatory T cells in long-lasting Graves disease. The CDR3 has 14 residues. Germline-derived CDR1 and CDR2 are MNHEY and SMNVEV (reference sequence). V lost 3 bases and J lost 5, with 14 bases in between. Time point indicated: persistent/refractory GD, antithyroid drugs over 5 years with positive TRAb. Researchers made the TCR library from RNA that was extracted from PBMCs. HTBI primers from iRepertoire and Arm-PCR of CDR3 regions yielded the TCR beta libraries. TCRdb re-analysed the multiplex PCR reads in MiXCR, keeping a single row per CDR3 protein. The table has about 470,000 distinct CDR3 sequences, roughly 20% seen once.

The TCR originated in a female donor with Graves disease. This chain joins TRBV27 and TRBJ2-7, with D possibly being TRBD1 (7 bases). Here the sequenced sample was peripheral blood mononuclear cells (PBMCs), taken when the disease was refractory, from a patient treated with antithyroid drugs. CDR3 protein: CASSLDPGGNEQYF. In DNA, the CDR3 is TGTGCCAGCAGTTTGGACCCAGGGGGGAACGAGCAGTACTTC.